Following are 30 T cell receptor beta chains from one sample sequenced in a study of regulatory T cells in long-lasting Graves disease. CDR3 regions were amplified by Arm-PCR using iRepertoire HTBI primers to build TCR beta libraries. TCRdb reprocessed the multiplex PCR reads via MiXCR and lists one record per CDR3 protein. The table lists roughly 360,000 distinct CDR3 sequences, 23% of them singletons. Time point described: persistent/refractory GD, antithyroid drugs over 5 years with positive TRAb. Extracted RNA from PBMCs served as the source of the TCR library. The specimen was peripheral blood mononuclear cells (PBMCs), collected when the disease was refractory, from a patient treated with antithyroid drugs. The source of these receptors is a woman aged 40 to 55 with Graves disease.

The rearrangement uses TRBV3-1 and TRBJ1-3; the D gene is possibly TRBD1 (6 bases). Deletions cut 4 bases from V and 4 bases from J, with 14 bases between. Per the germline V gene, CDR1 is LGHDT and CDR2 is YNNKEL (reference sequence). The CDR3 loop spans 15 amino acids. CDR3 sequence reads: CASSRMTGQGNTIYF. The DNA for the CDR3 is TGTGCCAGCAGCCGAATGACAGGCCAAGGAAACACCATATATTTT.

This chain links TRBV2 with TRBJ1-5; D ambiguous. Per germline, CDR1 SNHLY and CDR2 FYNNEI. The CDR3 has 14 residues. The CDR3: CSCGSPQIYQPQHF. CDR3 DNA sequence: TGTTCCTGCGGGTCCCCACAGATCTATCAGCCCCAGCATTTT.

This clonotype was observed many times. This chain links TRBV6-1 with TRBJ2-5; 14 nucleotides line up with TRBD2. Germline V gene sequence: CDR1 MNHNS, CDR2 SASEGT. V lost 6 bases to trimming and J lost 5 bases; unmatched junction nucleotides: 20. The CDR3 is made up of 20 amino acids. CDR3 amino acids: CASSADSPGLAGVREETQYF. The CDR3 DNA follows: TGTGCCAGCAGCGCGGACAGCCCGGGACTAGCGGGAGTAAGGGAGGAGACCCAGTACTTC.

DNA of the CDR3: TGTGCCAGCATCCAGGCCGGGGGTAGCACCGGGGAGCTGTTTTTT. This gives the protein CASIQAGGSTGELFF. The genes are TRBV19 and TRBJ2-2, with a possible D match to TRBD2 (6 bases). Germline CDR1 reads LNHDA; CDR2 reads SQIVND (reference sequence). V was clipped by 9 bases and J by 4 bases, with 18 bases between them. CDR3 length: 15 amino acids.

The chain uses TRBV24-1 and TRBJ2-7; D remains unclear. There are 12 residues in the CDR3. CDR1 is KGHDR, CDR2 SFDVKD, per germline. Between the trimmed V and J ends, which lost 4 bases and 7 bases, there was a span of 10 bases. This CDR3 reads CATSDPSTEQYF. For the CDR3, the DNA is TGTGCCACCAGTGACCCTTCGACAGAGCAGTACTTC.

This clonotype was found many times. The chain joins TRBV6-1 to TRBJ1-1, with D tentatively TRBD1 (6 bases). V lost 3 bases and J 2 bases, leaving 13 bases between the germline ends. Germline CDR1 reads MNHNS; CDR2 reads SASEGT. There are 15 residues in the CDR3. CDR3 nucleotides: TGTGCCAGCAGTGATCCGGACAGATTTAACACTGAAGCTTTCTTT. It encodes CASSDPDRFNTEAFF.

This clonotype has only a few counts. This chain links TRBV7-6 with TRBJ2-7; D remains unclear. The CDR3 runs 15 residues. V shed 0 bases and J shed 2 bases, with 11 bases lying between them. CDR1 and CDR2 (germline): SGHVS, FNYEAQ. Here the CDR3 reads CASSLAGNGPYEQYF. Written as DNA, the CDR3 is TGTGCCAGCAGCTTAGCAGGGAATGGACCCTACGAGCAGTACTTC.

This clonotype was seen many times. The chain carries TRBV2 and TRBJ1-6; D is ambiguous. The CDR3 runs 14 residues. V lost 3 bases to trimming and J lost 8 bases, with 11 bases between them. Germline assignment: CDR1 SNHLY and CDR2 FYNNEI. The CDR3 here is CASSEDVNHSPLHF. CDR3 bases: TGTGCCAGCAGTGAGGACGTAAACCATTCACCCCTCCACTTT.

This clonotype has just a few counts. This rearrangement joins TRBV14 to TRBJ2-5, with a tentative D call TRBD1 (6 bases). V shed 4 bases and J shed 1 base, with 19 bases lying between them. Germline V gives CDR1 SGHDN, CDR2 FVKESK. The CDR3 has 17 residues. The CDR3 reads CASSPDRWLDSQETQYF. CDR3 nucleotides: TGTGCCAGCAGCCCCGACCGTTGGCTGGACAGCCAAGAGACCCAGTACTTC. Based on the CDR3 plus reference TRBV14 and TRBJ2-5, the full variable domain is EAGVTQFPSHSVIEKGQTVTLRCDPISGHDNLYWYRRVMGKEIKFLLHFVKESKQDESGMPNNRFLAERTGGTYSTLKVQPAELEDSGVYFCASSPDRWLDSQETQYFGPGTRLLVL.

The chain links TRBV30 to TRBJ1-3; 8 nucleotides match TRBD1. Losses at the gene ends were 3 bases for V and 2 bases for J; bases not matched to a gene: 0. The CDR3 spans 13 residues. Germline V gene data show CDR1 as GTSNPN and CDR2 as SVGIG (reference sequence). The CDR3 spells CAWRDRAGNTIYF. The CDR3 DNA sequence: TGTGCCTGGAGGGACAGGGCTGGAAACACCATATATTTT. The variable domain in full, completed from reference TRBV30 and TRBJ1-3, reads SQTIHQWPATLVQPVGSPLSLECTVEGTSNPNLYWYRQAAGRGLQLLFYSVGIGQISSEVPQNLSASRPQDRQFILSSKKLLLSDSGFYLCAWRDRAGNTIYFGEGSWLTVV.

The chain joins TRBV5-8 to TRBJ2-6; D unclear. V lost 4 bases, J lost 1 base, and 9 bases lay in between. The CDR3 extends over 15 amino acids. CDR1 is SGHTS, CDR2 YDEGEE, per germline. The CDR3 sequence is CASSLGQSGANVLTF. The CDR3 DNA reads TGTGCCAGCAGCCTTGGCCAGTCTGGGGCCAACGTCCTGACTTTC.

This clonotype appeared a few times. In DNA, the CDR3 is TGTGCCAGCAGCCACGGACGGAACTCTGGAAACACCATATATTTT. It encodes CASSHGRNSGNTIYF. V and J are TRBV5-5 and TRBJ1-3; D is uncertain. This CDR3 region has 15 residues. With 4 bases removed from V and 0 bases from J, the gap between germline ends came to 11 bases. Germline V gene data show CDR1 as SGHKS and CDR2 as YYEKEE (reference sequence).

This clonotype was seen at least ten times. This chain uses TRBV12-3 or TRBV12-4 with TRBJ2-3; 7 bases map to TRBD1. Unmatched junction bases numbered 4, after V lost 6 bases and J lost 4 bases. CDR3 length equals 13 residues. CDR3 bases: TGTGCCAGCAGCCTAACAGGGGCAGATACGCAGTATTTT. It yields the protein CASSLTGADTQYF.

This clonotype was recorded at least ten times. The chain has TRBV29-1 and TRBJ2-7; possible D gene TRBD1, 6 bases. Trimming took off 5 bases at V and 5 bases at J, with 13 bases between the two ends. In germline, CDR1 is SQVTM, CDR2 ANQGSEA. The CDR3 runs 12 residues. CDR3 bases: TGCAGCGTTCTCACAGGGATAAACGAGCAGTACTTC. This encodes CSVLTGINEQYF.

This clonotype was seen only a few times. The genes are TRBV20-1 and TRBJ2-5; tentatively, D is TRBD1 (6 bases). The length of the CDR3 is 14 residues. The V gene's germline CDR1 is DFQATT and CDR2 SNEGSKA (reference sequence). With 0 bases removed from V and 2 bases from J, the gap between germline ends came to 10 bases. CDR3: CSARETGTQETQYF. Written as DNA, the CDR3 is TGCAGTGCTAGAGAGACCGGGACACAAGAGACCCAGTACTTC.

The chain uses TRBV4-1 and TRBJ2-1; 9 bases agree with TRBD1. Germline V gene lookup returns CDR1 MGHRA and CDR2 YSYEKL. The CDR3 consists of 17 residues. The trim removed 1 base at V and 4 bases at J, leaving 8 bases unmatched. CDR3 in amino acids: CASSQVGRTGVYNEQFF. CDR3 nucleotides: TGCGCCAGCAGCCAAGTGGGGCGGACAGGGGTGTACAATGAGCAGTTCTTC.

In its sample, this clonotype was seen a few times. This chain connects TRBV11-2 to TRBJ2-3; D is possibly TRBD2 (5 bases). V gave up 1 base and J gave up 2 bases, with 10 bases separating them. CDR1 and CDR2 (germline): SGHAT, FQNNGV. The CDR3 is 15 residues long. The CDR3 here is CASSLVGMFTDTQYF. The CDR3 DNA reads as TGTGCCAGCAGCTTAGTCGGGATGTTCACAGATACGCAGTATTTT.

The chain recombines TRBV27 with TRBJ1-1, with D tentatively TRBD1 (5 bases). Between the trimmed V and J ends, which lost 7 bases and 4 bases, there was a span of 13 bases. The CDR3 length is 13 residues. CDR1 is MNHEY, CDR2 SMNVEV, per germline (reference sequence). The CDR3 DNA is TGTGCCAGCACCCCGGGGGTAGGCACTGAAGCTTTCTTT. Its translation: CASTPGVGTEAFF.

This chain joins TRBV12-3 or TRBV12-4 and TRBJ2-1, with 13 bases aligning to TRBD2. The CDR3 is 20 residues long. V gave up 1 base and J gave up 0 bases; unmatched junction bases: 9. The CDR3 DNA is TGTGCCAGCAGTTTAGGCATACTAGCGGGAGGGTCAGGCTCCTACAATGAGCAGTTCTTC. Its translation: CASSLGILAGGSGSYNEQFF.

This clonotype came up many times. The chain has TRBV7-2 and TRBJ1-2; TRBD1 might be the D (6 bases). The V gene lost 1 base and the J gene lost 4 bases, with 10 bases spanning the gap. The CDR3 spans 14 residues. Germline V gives CDR1 SGHTA, CDR2 FQGNSA. CDR3 region: CASSLGGGSYGYTF. The CDR3 bases are TGTGCCAGCAGCTTAGGGGGGGGCAGCTATGGCTACACCTTC. The variable domain in full, completed from reference TRBV7-2 and TRBJ1-2, reads GAGVSQSPSNKVTEKGKDVELRCDPISGHTALYWYRQSLGQGLEFLIYFQGNSAPDKSGLPSDRFSAERTGGSVSTLTIQRTQQEDSAVYLCASSLGGGSYGYTFGSGTRLTVV.

As regards this clonotype: A much larger clone differs from this one at a single base, so this may be a read error. The final CDR3 position lacks the conserved phenylalanine or tryptophan, pointing to a likely read error. The chain joins TRBV11-2 to TRBJ2-1, with TRBD1 matching over 8 bases. With 3 bases clipped from V and 7 bases from J, the junction kept 8 bases outside the gene matches. Germline V gene lookup returns CDR1 SGHAT and CDR2 FQNNGV. The CDR3 is 15 amino acids. The CDR3 region is CASSLGDRTRNEQFL. The CDR3 DNA follows: TGTGCCAGCAGCTTGGGGGACAGGACTCGGAATGAGCAGTTCCTC.

There are many counts of this clonotype. This chain uses TRBV11-2 with TRBJ2-5; weak D call: TRBD1 (6 bases). The CDR3 is 14 residues long. CDR1 is SGHAT, CDR2 FQNNGV, per germline. The germline V and J ends were trimmed by 5 bases and 6 bases, with 16 bases remaining between them. The CDR3 protein is CASSANRAWKTQYF. In nucleotides, the CDR3 is TGTGCCAGCAGCGCCAACAGGGCTTGGAAGACCCAGTACTTC. Combining the CDR3 with reference TRBV11-2 and TRBJ2-5 gives the whole variable domain EAGVAQSPRYKIIEKRQSVAFWCNPISGHATLYWYQQILGQGPKLLIQFQNNGVVDDSQLPKDRFSAERLKGVDSTLKIQPAKLEDSAVYLCASSANRAWKTQYFGPGTRLLVL.

This clonotype was detected only once. Being one base from a much bigger clone, this may be a read error. The chain employs TRBV11-2 and TRBJ2-7, with D possibly being TRBD2 (6 bases). The length of the CDR3 is 15 residues. V was clipped by 8 bases and J by 8 bases, with 25 bases between them. The V gene's germline CDR1 is SGHAT and CDR2 FQNNGV. The CDR3 DNA reads TGTGCCAGCGCCACAGCCGGGACGGGGGAGTACAAGCAGTACTTC. Amino acids: CASATAGTGEYKQYF.

This chain uses TRBV4-2 with TRBJ1-3; D may be TRBD1 (6 bases). This CDR3 has 17 amino acids. V was shortened by 0 bases and J by 2 bases, with 14 bases between the two germline ends. CDR1 LGHNA and CDR2 YNFKEQ come from the germline V gene. CDR3 protein: CASSQEYRERTGNTIYF. CDR3 DNA: TGTGCCAGCAGCCAAGAATACAGGGAGAGGACTGGAAACACCATATATTTT.

In its sample, this clonotype was seen a few times. The CDR3 sequence: CAVGQALYNEQFF. The CDR3 DNA follows: TGTGCCGTGGGACAGGCTCTCTACAATGAGCAGTTCTTC. The V gene is TRBV28, the J gene TRBJ2-1, with TRBD1 matching 8 bases. The length of the CDR3 is 13 residues. The junction had 6 bases not matched to a gene; V was cut back by 11 bases and J by 3 bases. CDR1 MDHEN and CDR2 SYDVKM come from the germline V gene.

This chain uses TRBV7-9 with TRBJ1-2, with D tentatively TRBD1 (5 bases). CDR3 size: 13 residues. V was cut by 4 bases and J by 4 bases, with 10 bases left in between. Per the germline V gene, CDR1 is SEHNR and CDR2 is FQNEAQ (reference sequence). The CDR3 reads CASSYRFFYGYTF. The CDR3 nucleotides are TGTGCCAGCAGCTACAGGTTTTTCTATGGCTACACCTTC.

This clonotype was observed a handful of times. V usage is TRBV27 and J usage is TRBJ1-3; D unclear. Germline CDR1 and CDR2: MNHEY and SMNVEV (reference sequence). The V end lost 6 bases, the J end lost 1 base, and 7 bases lay between the germline ends. The CDR3 contains 13 residues. The CDR3 DNA reads as TGTGCCAGCAGGGGTGCGTCTGGAAACACCATATATTTT. Amino acid sequence: CASRGASGNTIYF.

The V and J genes are TRBV20-1 and TRBJ2-1; the match to TRBD2 covers 12 bases. The CDR3 is made up of 17 amino acids. Losses at the gene ends were 2 bases for V and 2 bases for J; bases not matched to a gene: 7. The germline CDR1 and CDR2 sequences are DFQATT and SNEGSKA (reference sequence). The chain's CDR3 is CSARKGLAGPPYNEQFF. The CDR3 region has the DNA TGCAGTGCTAGAAAGGGACTAGCGGGCCCGCCCTACAATGAGCAGTTCTTC.

This clonotype was seen many times. As DNA, the CDR3 is TGTGCCAGCAGTTACAAAGCGGGAACTTACGAGCAGTACTTC. Translated, it gives CASSYKAGTYEQYF. The rearrangement joins TRBV6-5 to TRBJ2-7, with 7 positions matching TRBD2. The CDR3 spans 14 residues. Trimming at V came to 2 bases and at J to 4 bases, leaving 5 bases not matched to a gene. CDR1 and CDR2 (germline): MNHEY, SVGAGI.

In its sample, this clonotype was seen many times. This CDR3 is CASSLTGRAAGANVLTF. CDR3 DNA: TGTGCCAGCAGCTTAACGGGCAGGGCGGCTGGGGCCAACGTCCTGACTTTC. The chain carries TRBV11-2 and TRBJ2-6; D is possibly TRBD1 (5 bases). This CDR3 is built from 17 residues. V lost 2 bases and J 2 bases, leaving 13 bases between the germline ends. The V gene's germline CDR1 is SGHAT and CDR2 FQNNGV.